This T cell receptor beta chain derives from a study of blood T cell repertoires in COVID-19. Study details: From the United States, Italy and Spain came samples of acute and convalescent COVID-19. Sources were T cells, B-cell-depleted T cells, or PBMCs; the material itself was cDNA or gDNA.

Germline lookup yields CDR1 LNHDA and CDR2 SQIVND (reference sequence). The length of the CDR3 is 14 residues. Trimming stripped 5 bases from V and 0 bases from J, with 11 bases between. Original methodology: Estimated nucleated cell counts came from reference gene primer amplification. Assay: immunoSEQ multiplex PCR; the TCRdb copy retains only in-frame clones and omits some. V and J calls and clone size are copied from that table; D and trimming were computed from the DNA. The sample lists nearly 70,000 clones; 90% to 95% were seen once. Patients of the Seattle cohort, enrolled during active infection, were followed longitudinally.

Source material: peripheral blood. This clonotype was obtained from a man aged 35 to 55 with COVID-19, enrolled during active disease. The chain couples TRBV19 to TRBJ2-7; perhaps TRBD1 as D (5 bases). DNA for the CDR3: TGTGCCAGTAGTCCCCAGGGAAACTCCTACGAGCAGTACTTC. Its translation: CASSPQGNSYEQYF.